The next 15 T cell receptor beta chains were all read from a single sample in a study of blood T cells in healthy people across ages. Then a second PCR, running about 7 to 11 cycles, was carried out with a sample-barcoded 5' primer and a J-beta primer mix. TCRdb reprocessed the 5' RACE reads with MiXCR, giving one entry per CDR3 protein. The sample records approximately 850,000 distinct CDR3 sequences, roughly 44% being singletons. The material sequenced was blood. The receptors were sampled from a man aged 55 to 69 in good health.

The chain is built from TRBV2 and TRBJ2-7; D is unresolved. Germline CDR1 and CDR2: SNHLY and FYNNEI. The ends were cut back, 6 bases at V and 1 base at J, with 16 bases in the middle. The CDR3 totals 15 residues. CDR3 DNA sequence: TGTGCCAGCAGGCCCGTTGGCCTTGGTTCCTACGAGCAGTACTTC. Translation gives CASRPVGLGSYEQYF.

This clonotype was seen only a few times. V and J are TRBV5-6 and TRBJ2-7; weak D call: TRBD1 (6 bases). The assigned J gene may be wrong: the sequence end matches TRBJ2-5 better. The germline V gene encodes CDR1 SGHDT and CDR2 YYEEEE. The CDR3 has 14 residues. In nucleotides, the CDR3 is TGTGCCAGCAGCTTTCCAGGGGATGAGGAGACCCAGTACTTC. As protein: CASSFPGDEETQYF.

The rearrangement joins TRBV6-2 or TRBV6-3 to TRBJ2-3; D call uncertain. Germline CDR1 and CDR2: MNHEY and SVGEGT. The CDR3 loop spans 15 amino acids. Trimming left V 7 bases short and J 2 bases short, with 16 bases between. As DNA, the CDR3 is TGTGCCAGCAAACTTGAAGGGTTTCTCACAGATACGCAGTATTTT. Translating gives CASKLEGFLTDTQYF.

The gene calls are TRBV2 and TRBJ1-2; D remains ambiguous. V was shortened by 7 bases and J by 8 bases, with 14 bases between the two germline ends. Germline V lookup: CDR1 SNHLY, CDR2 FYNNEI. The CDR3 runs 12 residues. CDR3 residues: CASTEESRGYTF. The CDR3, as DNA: TGTGCCAGCACCGAAGAGTCCAGAGGCTACACCTTC.

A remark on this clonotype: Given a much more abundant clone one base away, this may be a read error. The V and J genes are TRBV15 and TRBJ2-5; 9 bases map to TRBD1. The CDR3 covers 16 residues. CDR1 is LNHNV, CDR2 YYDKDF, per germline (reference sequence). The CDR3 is CATSGESGTGSHVQYF. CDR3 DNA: TGTGCCACCAGCGGAGAGTCCGGGACAGGGTCCCACGTGCAGTACTTC.

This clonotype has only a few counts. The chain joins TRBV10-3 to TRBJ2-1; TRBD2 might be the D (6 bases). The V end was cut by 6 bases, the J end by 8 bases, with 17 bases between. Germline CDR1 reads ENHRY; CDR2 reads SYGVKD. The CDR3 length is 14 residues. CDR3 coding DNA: TGTGCCATCAGACCAAGCGGGTCCGGGGATGAGCAGTTCTTC. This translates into CAIRPSGSGDEQFF.

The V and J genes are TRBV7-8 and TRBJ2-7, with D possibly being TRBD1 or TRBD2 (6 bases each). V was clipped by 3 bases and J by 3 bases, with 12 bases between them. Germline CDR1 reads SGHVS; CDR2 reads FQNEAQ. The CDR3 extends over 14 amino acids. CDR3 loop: CASSFLGGNYEQYF. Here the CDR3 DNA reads TGTGCCAGCAGCTTTCTCGGGGGCAACTACGAGCAGTACTTC.

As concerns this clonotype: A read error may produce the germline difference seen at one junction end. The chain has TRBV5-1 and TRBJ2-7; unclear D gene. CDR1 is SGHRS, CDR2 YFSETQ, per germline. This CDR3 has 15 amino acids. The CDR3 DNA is TGCGCTAGCAGCTCGAACGGGTGGGGCTCCTACGAGCAGTACTTC. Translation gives CASSSNGWGSYEQYF. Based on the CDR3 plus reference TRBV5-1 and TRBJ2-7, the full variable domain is KAGVTQTPRYLIKTRGQQVTLSCSPISGHRSVSWYQQTPGQGLQFLFEYFSETQRNKGNFPGRFSGRQFSNSRSEMNVSTLELGDSALYLCASSSNGWGSYEQYFGPGTRLTVT.

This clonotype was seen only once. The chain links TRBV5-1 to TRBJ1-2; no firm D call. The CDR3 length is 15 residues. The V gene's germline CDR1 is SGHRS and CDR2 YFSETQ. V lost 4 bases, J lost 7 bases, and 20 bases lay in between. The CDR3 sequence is CASSMAGSGHTGYTF. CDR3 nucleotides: TGCGCCAGCAGCATGGCTGGCAGCGGTCATACTGGCTACACCTTC. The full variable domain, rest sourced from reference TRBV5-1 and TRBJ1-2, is KAGVTQTPRYLIKTRGQQVTLSCSPISGHRSVSWYQQTPGQGLQFLFEYFSETQRNKGNFPGRFSGRQFSNSRSEMNVSTLELGDSALYLCASSMAGSGHTGYTFGSGTRLTVV.

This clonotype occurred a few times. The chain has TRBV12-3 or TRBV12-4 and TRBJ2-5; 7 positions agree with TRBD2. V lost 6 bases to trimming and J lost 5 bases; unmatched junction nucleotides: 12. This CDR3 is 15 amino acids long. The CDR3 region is CASSPPYGGRETQYF. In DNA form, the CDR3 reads TGTGCCAGCAGCCCCCCTTACGGGGGGAGGGAGACCCAGTACTTC.

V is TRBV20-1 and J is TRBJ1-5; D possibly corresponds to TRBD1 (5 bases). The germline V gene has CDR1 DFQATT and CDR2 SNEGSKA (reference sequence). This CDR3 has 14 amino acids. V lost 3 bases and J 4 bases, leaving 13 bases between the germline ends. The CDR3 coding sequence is TGCAGTGCTAGCAGGTCAGGGTCAAATCAGCCCCAGCATTTT. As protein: CSASRSGSNQPQHF.

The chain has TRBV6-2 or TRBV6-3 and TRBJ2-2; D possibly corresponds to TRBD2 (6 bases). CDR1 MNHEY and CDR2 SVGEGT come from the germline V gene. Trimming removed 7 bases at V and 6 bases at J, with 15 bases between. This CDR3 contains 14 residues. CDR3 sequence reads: CASMSGVLPGELFF. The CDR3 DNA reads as TGTGCCAGCATGTCGGGGGTCCTCCCCGGGGAGCTGTTTTTT.

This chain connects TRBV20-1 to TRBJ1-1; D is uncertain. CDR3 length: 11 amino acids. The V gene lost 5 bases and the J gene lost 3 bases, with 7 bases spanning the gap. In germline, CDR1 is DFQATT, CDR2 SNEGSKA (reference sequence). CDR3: CSAARDTEAFF. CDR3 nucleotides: TGCAGTGCTGCGAGAGACACTGAAGCTTTCTTT.

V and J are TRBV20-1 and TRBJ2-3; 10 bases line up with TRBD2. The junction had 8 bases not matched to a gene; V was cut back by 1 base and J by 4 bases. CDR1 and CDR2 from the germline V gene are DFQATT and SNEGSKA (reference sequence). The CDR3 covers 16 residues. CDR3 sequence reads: CSARGLSSGGSDTQYF. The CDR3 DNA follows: TGCAGTGCTAGAGGTCTCTCTAGCGGGGGCTCAGATACGCAGTATTTT.

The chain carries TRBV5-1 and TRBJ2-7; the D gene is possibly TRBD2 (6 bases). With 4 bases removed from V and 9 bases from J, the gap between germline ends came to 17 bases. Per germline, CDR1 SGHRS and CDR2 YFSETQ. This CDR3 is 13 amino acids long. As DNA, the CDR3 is TGCGCCAGCAGCCCCTCGGACCGGGGGTGGCAGTACTTC. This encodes CASSPSDRGWQYF.